The 27 T cell receptor beta chains reported below all come from one sample, sequenced in a study of shared clonotypes between healthy human individuals. This table comes from immunoSEQ multiplex PCR, and its TCRdb copy is limited to in-frame clones, with some not included. The table has about 580,000 clones, roughly 98% seen once. Terminally differentiated effector memory CD45RA+ cells were left out of the naive CD8 fraction, which was CD45RO-negative and positively selected for CCR7. What was sequenced was naive CD8+ T cells sorted from blood. The receptors here all came from a man aged 30 to 39 in good health.

This chain links TRBV7-3 with TRBJ2-1; 8 bases agree with TRBD2. After removal of 0 bases from V and 2 bases from J, the junction contained 0 bases not matched to a gene. Germline assignment: CDR1 SGHTA and CDR2 FQGTGA. The CDR3 has 15 residues. In DNA, the CDR3 is TGTGCCAGCAGCTTAACTAGCGGGGCCTACAATGAGCAGTTCTTC. Translation: CASSLTSGAYNEQFF.

DNA for the CDR3: TGTGCCAGCAGCAGTCCTAGCGGCTCCTACAATGAGCAGTTCTTC. Encoded protein: CASSSPSGSYNEQFF. This rearrangement joins TRBV27 to TRBJ2-1, with 7 bases identical to TRBD2. J gave up 0 bases and V 6 bases, and 5 bases lay outside the gene matches. This CDR3 has 15 amino acids. Germline CDR1 is MNHEY and CDR2 is SMNVEV (reference sequence).

With respect to this clone: This sample includes further DNA sequences coding for the same CDR3. This chain joins TRBV27 and TRBJ2-3; D might be TRBD1 or TRBD2, each matching 5 bases. Germline loops: CDR1 MNHEY, CDR2 SMNVEV (reference sequence). The CDR3 covers 15 residues. V lost 3 bases and J lost 0, with 10 bases in between. The CDR3 region is CASSLGVLSTDTQYF. The CDR3 DNA sequence: TGTGCCAGCAGTTTGGGGGTCCTGAGCACAGATACGCAGTATTTT.

The gene calls are TRBV4-1 and TRBJ2-7; D might be TRBD2 (6 bases). Per the germline V gene, CDR1 is MGHRA and CDR2 is YSYEKL. V lost 0 bases to trimming and J lost 7 bases, with 16 bases between them. The CDR3 loop spans 15 amino acids. Here the CDR3 DNA reads TGCGCCAGCAGCCAAGATACTAGCAGAGTTAAAGAGCAGTACTTC. Translation gives CASSQDTSRVKEQYF.

The chain has TRBV7-8 and TRBJ2-5; TRBD2 matches 9 bases. The CDR3 runs to 17 residues. Germline V gene sequence: CDR1 SGHVS, CDR2 FQNEAQ. Trimming took 0 bases from V and 4 from J; bases not matched to a gene: 9. Written as DNA, the CDR3 is TGTGCCAGCAGCTTAGCTCTGAGGGGGACTAGCAGAGAGACCCAGTACTTC. It specifies CASSLALRGTSRETQYF.

V is TRBV7-9 and J is TRBJ2-1; 11 bases align to TRBD2. Per the germline V gene, CDR1 is SEHNR and CDR2 is FQNEAQ (reference sequence). The CDR3 contains 15 residues. Trimming took 5 bases from V and 4 from J; bases not matched to a gene: 4. The CDR3: CASSAGLAEYNEQFF. In DNA form, the CDR3 reads TGTGCCAGCAGCGCGGGACTAGCGGAATACAATGAGCAGTTCTTC. Drawing the rest from reference TRBV7-9 and TRBJ2-1, the complete variable domain is DTGVSQNPRHKITKRGQNVTFRCDPISEHNRLYWYRQTLGQGPEFLTYFQNEAQLEKSRLLSDRFSAERPKGSFSTLEIQRTEQGDSAMYLCASSAGLAEYNEQFFGPGTRLTVL.

V usage is TRBV27 and J usage is TRBJ2-1; 13 bases line up with TRBD2. The V gene end was trimmed by 2 bases and the J gene end by 11 bases; junction bases not matched to a gene: 6. Germline CDR1 reads MNHEY; CDR2 reads SMNVEV (reference sequence). CDR3 length equals 15 residues. In DNA, the CDR3 is TGTGCCAGCAGTTTAGGACTAGCGGGAGCTTGGAAGCAGTTCTTC. Translation: CASSLGLAGAWKQFF.

The chain carries TRBV9 and TRBJ2-7, with D hard to call. Germline loops: CDR1 SGDLS, CDR2 YYNGEE. This CDR3 has 13 amino acids. V shed 0 bases and J shed 2 bases, with 6 bases lying between them. CDR3 bases: TGTGCCAGCAGCGTAGGCCCGACCTACGAGCAGTACTTC. This gives the protein CASSVGPTYEQYF. The entire variable domain, with the rest obtained from reference TRBV9 and TRBJ2-7, is as follows: DSGVTQTPKHLITATGQRVTLRCSPRSGDLSVYWYQQSLDQGLQFLIQYYNGEERAKGNILERFSAQQFPDLHSELNLSSLELGDSALYFCASSVGPTYEQYFGPGTRLTVT.

This chain joins TRBV29-1 and TRBJ1-2; a possible D gene is TRBD1 (6 bases). V lost 0 bases to trimming and J lost 9 bases, with 11 bases between them. This CDR3 comprises 12 residues. The germline V gene has CDR1 SQVTM and CDR2 ANQGSEA. The CDR3 reads CSVEDRGPSYTF. The CDR3, as DNA: TGCAGCGTTGAAGATCGGGGGCCAAGCTACACCTTC.

The V call is TRBV13, the J call TRBJ2-2; 11 positions agree with TRBD2. V lost 5 bases, J lost 0 bases, and 8 bases stayed unmatched. CDR1 is PRHDT and CDR2 is FYEKMQ in the germline V gene (reference sequence). The CDR3 sequence is 18 residues long. This chain's CDR3 is CASSRSGTSGANTGELFF. CDR3 nucleotide sequence: TGTGCCAGCAGCCGATCCGGGACTAGCGGAGCGAACACCGGGGAGCTGTTTTTT. The full variable domain, completed using reference TRBV13 and TRBJ2-2, is AAGVIQSPRHLIKEKRETATLKCYPIPRHDTVYWYQQGPGQDPQFLISFYEKMQSDKGSIPDRFSAQQFSDYHSELNMSSLELGDSALYFCASSRSGTSGANTGELFFGEGSRLTVL.

V usage is TRBV5-3 and J usage is TRBJ2-3; D remains unclear. TRBV5-3 is marked as an open reading frame, function uncertain. The V and J ends lost 2 bases and 1 base respectively, with 8 bases between them. The CDR3 is 14 residues long. For the CDR3, the DNA is TGTGCCAGAAGCTTACCCTCGGGCACAGATACGCAGTATTTT. This encodes CARSLPSGTDTQYF.

The V call is TRBV9, the J call TRBJ2-1; TRBD1 is a possible D gene (6 bases). The CDR3 consists of 14 residues. Deletions cut 3 bases from V and 5 bases from J, with 12 bases between. Germline V gene data show CDR1 as SGDLS and CDR2 as YYNGEE. The DNA for the CDR3 is TGTGCCAGCAGCGCTGAGGACAGCCACAATGAGCAGTTCTTC. Translation gives CASSAEDSHNEQFF.

The J gene is TRBJ2-7, the V gene TRBV29-1; 7 bases match TRBD1. V lost 6 bases and J lost 5; bases outside the gene matches: 13. This CDR3 comprises 14 residues. CDR1 is SQVTM, CDR2 ANQGSEA, per germline. CDR3 DNA sequence: TGCAGCGTCCGGACAGGCACCTTTATTGACGAGCAGTACTTC. It codes for CSVRTGTFIDEQYF.

This clone occurred once. The rearrangement links TRBV7-9 to TRBJ2-5; 10 bases fit TRBD1. Germline V CDR1 and CDR2: SEHNR, FQNEAQ (reference sequence). Unmatched junction bases numbered 7, after V lost 5 bases and J lost 4 bases. The CDR3 spans 15 residues. CDR3 sequence reads: CASSHVDRGRETQYF. CDR3 in DNA: TGTGCCAGCAGCCATGTCGACAGGGGGCGAGAGACCCAGTACTTC.

The genes are TRBV2 and TRBJ2-5; D is uncertain. Germline CDR1 reads SNHLY; CDR2 reads FYNNEI. V gave up 7 bases and J gave up 3 bases, with 12 bases separating them. This CDR3 has 13 amino acids. CDR3 sequence: CASIFSGEETQYF. The CDR3 DNA reads as TGTGCCAGCATTTTCAGTGGGGAAGAGACCCAGTACTTC.

The chain uses TRBV7-6 and TRBJ1-1, with D possibly matching TRBD1 (5 bases). V was cut by 6 bases and J by 4 bases, with 12 bases left in between. The CDR3 loop spans 13 amino acids. Germline CDR1 is SGHVS and CDR2 is FNYEAQ. Here the CDR3 reads CASRPGGSTEAFF. The CDR3 DNA sequence: TGTGCCAGCAGACCTGGGGGGAGCACTGAAGCTTTCTTT.

The V call is TRBV7-9, the J call TRBJ2-6, with D possibly being TRBD1 (5 bases). Germline loops: CDR1 SEHNR, CDR2 FQNEAQ (reference sequence). V lost 3 bases and J 0 bases, leaving 6 bases between the germline ends. The CDR3 length is 15 residues. CDR3 nucleotides: TGTGCCAGCAGCTTCAGGGACTCTGGGGCCAACGTCCTGACTTTC. It specifies CASSFRDSGANVLTF. Full variable domain (missing parts from reference TRBV7-9 and TRBJ2-6): DTGVSQNPRHKITKRGQNVTFRCDPISEHNRLYWYRQTLGQGPEFLTYFQNEAQLEKSRLLSDRFSAERPKGSFSTLEIQRTEQGDSAMYLCASSFRDSGANVLTFGAGSRLTVL.

The chain links TRBV4-2 to TRBJ1-1; possible D gene TRBD1, 5 bases. V was shortened by 1 base and J by 8 bases, with 8 bases between the two germline ends. The germline gives CDR1 LGHNA, CDR2 YNFKEQ. The CDR3 runs 12 residues. For the CDR3, the DNA is TGTGCCAGCAGCCAAGGGGGCGCGGAAGCTTTCTTT. It yields the protein CASSQGGAEAFF.

This chain joins TRBV6-5 and TRBJ2-7, with 11 bases identical to TRBD1. The CDR3 sequence is 15 residues long. The trim removed 2 bases at V and 4 bases at J, leaving 4 bases unmatched. Germline values: CDR1 MNHEY, CDR2 SVGAGI. The CDR3 is CASSYAGQGEYEQYF. The CDR3 DNA reads TGTGCCAGCAGTTACGCGGGACAGGGGGAGTACGAGCAGTACTTC.

The J gene is TRBJ2-7, the V gene TRBV30; 7 nucleotides line up with TRBD1. The ends lost 4 bases at V and 0 bases at J; junction bases unmatched: 6. CDR1 and CDR2 from the germline V gene are GTSNPN and SVGIG (reference sequence). CDR3 length: 14 residues. The CDR3 bases are TGTGCCTGGAAAAACAGGGGCAGCTCCTACGAGCAGTACTTC. This encodes CAWKNRGSSYEQYF.

This chain connects TRBV11-2 to TRBJ2-3; the D gene is possibly TRBD1 (5 bases). This CDR3 contains 15 residues. V dropped 5 bases and J dropped 0 bases, with 12 bases sitting between them. CDR1 is SGHAT, CDR2 FQNNGV, per germline. CDR3 residues: CASSRLTASTDTQYF. The CDR3 coding sequence is TGTGCCAGCAGCCGGCTGACAGCTAGCACAGATACGCAGTATTTT.

The rearrangement links TRBV14 to TRBJ2-7; a possible D gene is TRBD2 (9 bases). This CDR3 spans 21 amino acids. CDR1 and CDR2 from the germline V gene are SGHDN and FVKESK. V lost 6 bases to trimming and J lost 5 bases, with 38 bases between them. The CDR3 DNA reads as TGTGCCAGCAGTCATATCGGACAGGGAGTCGTTTCAGCGGGAGGTCTCGACGAGCAGTACTTC. Protein sequence: CASSHIGQGVVSAGGLDEQYF.

This rearrangement joins TRBV14 to TRBJ2-7; TRBD2 is a possible D gene (5 bases). CDR1 and CDR2 (germline): SGHDN, FVKESK. V lost 4 bases and J 6 bases, leaving 13 bases between the germline ends. CDR3 size: 13 residues. This chain's CDR3 is CASSPKTRAEQYF. The CDR3 bases are TGTGCCAGCAGCCCAAAGACGAGGGCCGAGCAGTACTTC.

V and J are TRBV5-1 and TRBJ1-1; no reliable D call. This CDR3 has 13 amino acids. V was trimmed by 4 bases and J by 0 bases, leaving 7 bases between them. CDR1 and CDR2 from the germline V gene are SGHRS and YFSETQ. The CDR3 sequence is CASSTPMNTEAFF. CDR3 DNA: TGCGCCAGCAGCACGCCCATGAACACTGAAGCTTTCTTT. Complete variable domain (other parts from reference TRBV5-1 and TRBJ1-1): KAGVTQTPRYLIKTRGQQVTLSCSPISGHRSVSWYQQTPGQGLQFLFEYFSETQRNKGNFPGRFSGRQFSNSRSEMNVSTLELGDSALYLCASSTPMNTEAFFGQGTRLTVV.

The chain joins TRBV4-1 to TRBJ2-3; D is undetermined. This CDR3 comprises 14 residues. Between the trimmed V and J ends, which lost 2 bases and 1 base, there was a span of 7 bases. Germline assignment: CDR1 MGHRA and CDR2 YSYEKL. The CDR3 DNA sequence: TGCGCCAGCAGCCAATGGGGTGGCACAGATACGCAGTATTTT. Its translation: CASSQWGGTDTQYF.

The V call is TRBV21-1, the J call TRBJ2-3; the table calls TRBD2, which could not be checked here. TRBV21-1 is tagged as a pseudogene. This CDR3 comprises 15 residues. CDR3 protein: CASSKERSRTDTQYF. CDR3 DNA: TGTGCCAGCAGCAAAGAAAGGAGCCGCACAGATACGCAGTATTTT.

J is TRBJ2-5 and V is TRBV25-1, with a tentative D call TRBD2 (6 bases). Germline CDR1 is MGHDK and CDR2 is SYGVNS. CDR3 length: 13 amino acids. V lost 3 bases and J 5 bases, leaving 10 bases between the germline ends. The CDR3 reads CASSDSGAETQYF. The CDR3 DNA is TGTGCCAGCAGTGATTCGGGAGCGGAGACCCAGTACTTC.